This T cell receptor beta chain originates from a study of immune evolution from preneoplasia to lung adenocarcinoma. In the study overall: HLA loss of heterozygosity: 7% AIS, roughly 15% MIA, over 25% ADC, none AAH.

Each case's diagnosis was confirmed by two pathologists on H&E. Here immunoSEQ multiplex PCR was the method, and the copy in TCRdb shows in-frame clones only, minus some. The sample shows 8,000 or so clones, 70% to 80% of them seen only once. Germline CDR1 SGHDT, CDR2 YYEEEE. The V and J ends lost 0 bases and 3 bases, in that order; junction bases with no gene match: 1. The CDR3 spans 15 residues. The chain employs TRBV5-6 and TRBJ2-2; TRBD2 aligns across 8 bases. Sequencing used FFPE minimally invasive lung adenocarcinoma tissue. The receptor was isolated from a person aged 65-85 years with lung adenocarcinoma. DNA of the CDR3: TGTGCCAGCAGCTTGGCGGGGGGGTACACCGGGGAGCTGTTTTTT. As protein: CASSLAGGYTGELFF.